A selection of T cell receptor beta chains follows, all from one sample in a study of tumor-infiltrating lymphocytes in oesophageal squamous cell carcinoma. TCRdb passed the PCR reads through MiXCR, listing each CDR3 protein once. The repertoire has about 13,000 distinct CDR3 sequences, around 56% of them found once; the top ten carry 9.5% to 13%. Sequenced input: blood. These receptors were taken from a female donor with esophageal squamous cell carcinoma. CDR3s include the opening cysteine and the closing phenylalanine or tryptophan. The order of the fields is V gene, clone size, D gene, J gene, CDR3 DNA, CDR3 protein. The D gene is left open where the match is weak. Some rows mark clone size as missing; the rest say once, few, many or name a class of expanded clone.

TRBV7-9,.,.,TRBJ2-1,TGTGCCAGCAGCCCCGAGGACTACCTAGCCTACAATGAGCAGTTCTTC,CASSPEDYLAYNEQFF
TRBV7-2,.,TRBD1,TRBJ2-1,TGTGCCAGCAGCTACGACAGGGGGCAATACAATGAGCAGTTCTTC,CASSYDRGQYNEQFF
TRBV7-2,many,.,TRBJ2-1,TGTGCCAGCAGCTCCGGGAGCGGTGGATACAATGAGCAGTTCTTC,CASSSGSGGYNEQFF
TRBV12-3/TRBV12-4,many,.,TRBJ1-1,TGTGCCAGCAGATGGGGCCCTGCTAAAGCTTTCTTT,CASRWGPAKAFF
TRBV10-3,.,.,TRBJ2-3,TGTGCCAGCAGGGCAGGGAAGATGACAGATACGCAGTATTTT,CASRAGKMTDTQYF
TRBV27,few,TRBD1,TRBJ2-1,TGTGCCAGCAGTAATGAGGGGGCCCCCCCCTACAATGAGCAGTTCTTC,CASSNEGAPPYNEQFF
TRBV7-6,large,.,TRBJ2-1,TGTGCCAGCAGCTTATCGGGATTGTCGGTGAATGAGCAGTTCTTC,CASSLSGLSVNEQFF
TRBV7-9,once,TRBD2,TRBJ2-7,TGTGCCAGCAGCTTAGCGGGACTACACTACGAGCAGTACTTC,CASSLAGLHYEQYF
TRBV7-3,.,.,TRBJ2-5,TGTGCCAGCAGCAGGGAGTACCAAGAGACCCAGTACTTC,CASSREYQETQYF
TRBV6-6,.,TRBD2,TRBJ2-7,TGTGCCAGCTGGCGGGGGGAAACCTACGAGCAGTACTTC,CASWRGETYEQYF
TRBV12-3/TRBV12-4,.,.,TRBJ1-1,TGTGCCAGCAGTTTAGTTCAAATTGGTTCCTCTGAAGCTTTCTTT,CASSLVQIGSSEAFF
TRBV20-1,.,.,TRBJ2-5,TGCAGTGCTAGCTCGAACAGGGAGTACCAAGAGACCCAGTACTTC,CSASSNREYQETQYF
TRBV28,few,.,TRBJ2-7,TGTGCCAGCATTGGCAGGGAGGCTGCTGCAGACGAGCAGTACTTC,CASIGREAAADEQYF
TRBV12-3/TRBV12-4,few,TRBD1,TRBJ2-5,TGTGCCAGCAGGTTGACAGGGGAAGAGACCCAGTACTTC,CASRLTGEETQYF
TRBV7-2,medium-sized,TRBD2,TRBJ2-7,TGTGCCAGCACCTTAGCGGCGGGAGCGAACGAGCAGTACTTC,CASTLAAGANEQYF
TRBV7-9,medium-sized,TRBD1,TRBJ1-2,TGTGCCAGCAGCTTGTGGGACAGGGCCTCCTATGGCTACACCTTC,CASSLWDRASYGYTF
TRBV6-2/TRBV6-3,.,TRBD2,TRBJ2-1,TGTGCCAGCAAAGGACTAGCGGGAGCCTCGTTCAATGAGCAGTTCTTC,CASKGLAGASFNEQFF
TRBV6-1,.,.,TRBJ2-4,TGTGCCAGCAGTGAAAAAGTGACCCTAGCCAAAAACATTCAGTACTTC,CASSEKVTLAKNIQYF
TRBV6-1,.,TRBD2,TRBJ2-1,TGTGCCAGCCATTTAGCGGGGAATACCATTAAGCAGTTCTTC,CASHLAGNTIKQFF
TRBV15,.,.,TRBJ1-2,TGTGCCACCGGCAGAGATTCTATTAGGGTCTTTGGCTACACCTTC,CATGRDSIRVFGYTF
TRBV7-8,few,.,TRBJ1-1,TGTGCCAGCAGCTTTATGGCAGGCCCAAAAGAAGCTTTCTTT,CASSFMAGPKEAFF
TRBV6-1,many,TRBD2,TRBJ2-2,TGTGCCAGCAGTCTGACTAGCGGGGGGACCGGGGAGCTGTTTTTT,CASSLTSGGTGELFF
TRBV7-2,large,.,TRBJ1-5,TGTGCCAGCAGCCCAAGTGTCCGGGACACTCAGCCCCAGCATTTT,CASSPSVRDTQPQHF
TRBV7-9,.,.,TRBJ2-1,TGTGCCAGCAGCTCATCGAAACTGGAGCAGTTCTTC,CASSSSKLEQFF
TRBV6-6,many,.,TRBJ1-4,TGTGCCAGCAGTTACAAAACGGGGGGTAGAGCTAATGAAAAACTGTTTTTT,CASSYKTGGRANEKLFF
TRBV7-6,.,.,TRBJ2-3,TGTGCCAGCAGCTTAGAGGGGGATACGCAGTATTTT,CASSLEGDTQYF
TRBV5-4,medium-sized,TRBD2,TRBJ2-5,TGTGCCAGCAGCTGGGGACTAGCGGAGTCCCAAGAGACCCAGTACTTC,CASSWGLAESQETQYF
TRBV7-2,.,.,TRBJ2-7,TGTGCCAGCAGCCCAGGGCGGGTTGGGACGCTACGTCTGGAGCAGTACTTC,CASSPGRVGTLRLEQYF
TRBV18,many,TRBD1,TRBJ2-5,TGTGCCAGCTCGCGACAGGGGAGGGAGACCCAGTACTTC,CASSRQGRETQYF
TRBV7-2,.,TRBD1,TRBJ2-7,TGTGCCAGCAGAGCAACAGGGGGGCGAGAGCAGTACTTC,CASRATGGREQYF
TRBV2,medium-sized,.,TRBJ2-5,TGTGCCAGCAGTGACCGGCAGAGAGAGACCCAGTACTTC,CASSDRQRETQYF
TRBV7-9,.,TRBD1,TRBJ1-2,TGTGCCAGCAGCTTAGGGACAGGGTCCGGCGGAGACTATGGCTACACCTTC,CASSLGTGSGGDYGYTF
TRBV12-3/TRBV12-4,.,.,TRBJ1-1,TGTGCCAGCAGTTCTTTGATGAACACTGAAGCTTTCTTT,CASSSLMNTEAFF
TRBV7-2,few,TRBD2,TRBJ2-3,TGTGCCAGCAGCTCAGGGAGGGGAGATACGCAGTATTTT,CASSSGRGDTQYF
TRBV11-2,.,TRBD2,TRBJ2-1,TGTGCCAGCAGCCTATTGACTAGCGGGAGTACAGATACGCAGTTCTTC,CASSLLTSGSTDTQFF